One and the same sample provided the 7 T cell receptor beta chains below, sequenced in a study of CD8+CD57+ T cells in acquired aplastic anemia. Genomic DNA served as template for TCR beta VDJ and CDR3 profiling. TCRdb recomputed calls from the reads with MiXCR, one row per CDR3 protein. The sample lists 180,000 or so distinct CDR3 sequences, around half occurring once. Sequences were obtained from sorted CD4+, CD8+, or CD8+CD57+ T cells (not recorded which) from PBMCs. All receptors come from a human donor in good health.

About this clonotype: This may stem from a read error, because a much larger clone lies one nucleotide away. The J gene is TRBJ2-2, the V gene TRBV7-9; D unresolved. Germline V gives CDR1 SEHNR, CDR2 FQNEAQ (reference sequence). This CDR3 comprises 15 residues. Trimming removed 7 bases from V and 4 bases from J, with 16 bases in between. CDR3 in DNA: TGTGCCAGCAAAGCCGCCCCCTCGAGCACCGGGGAGCTGTTTTTT. Residues: CASKAAPSSTGELFF.

The rearrangement uses TRBV7-2 and TRBJ1-1; D may be TRBD1 (5 bases). Germline lookup yields CDR1 SGHTA and CDR2 FQGNSA. This CDR3 is 13 amino acids long. V was trimmed by 5 bases and J by 8 bases, leaving 15 bases between them. DNA for the CDR3: TGTGCCAGCAGCCAGGGACCCCGTGAGGAAGCTTTCTTT. Translated, it gives CASSQGPREEAFF.

The rearrangement uses TRBV3-1 and TRBJ1-2; D might be TRBD1 (5 bases). From germline, CDR1 is LGHDT and CDR2 YNNKEL (reference sequence). Trimming left V 0 bases short and J 4 bases short, with 15 bases between. CDR3 size: 16 residues. The CDR3 region is CASSQDVSGLGYGYTF. CDR3 DNA: TGTGCCAGCAGCCAAGATGTCTCGGGGCTCGGCTATGGCTACACCTTC.

This clonotype was observed many times. The chain has TRBV30 and TRBJ1-2; D unclear. The V and J ends lost 2 bases and 2 bases respectively, with 3 bases between them. This CDR3 region has 11 residues. CDR1 and CDR2 (germline): GTSNPN, SVGIG (reference sequence). Written as DNA, the CDR3 is TGTGCCTGGAGTCACAACTATGGCTACACCTTC. Amino acids: CAWSHNYGYTF.

The sample holds many counts of this clonotype. This rearrangement joins TRBV15 to TRBJ1-5, with D possibly TRBD1 on 5 matching bases. Germline V gene data show CDR1 as LNHNV and CDR2 as YYDKDF (reference sequence). V was shortened by 0 bases and J by 7 bases, with 13 bases between the two germline ends. The CDR3 runs 15 residues. The chain's CDR3 is CATSRDAGPSQPQHF. CDR3 nucleotides: TGTGCCACCAGCAGAGATGCGGGGCCCAGCCAGCCCCAGCATTTT. Full variable domain (outside the CDR3, taken from reference TRBV15 and TRBJ1-5): DAMVIQNPRYQVTQFGKPVTLSCSQTLNHNVMYWYQQKSSQAPKLLFHYYDKDFNNEADTPDNFQSRRPNTSFCFLDIRSPGLGDTAMYLCATSRDAGPSQPQHFGDGTRLSIL.

The chain couples TRBV29-1 to TRBJ2-3, with TRBD1 matching 10 bases. The CDR3 runs to 14 residues. V was pared by 4 bases and J by 5 bases, with 6 bases of the junction left unmatched. Germline V gene lookup returns CDR1 SQVTM and CDR2 ANQGSEA. CDR3 nucleotide sequence: TGCAGCGTTGTCCGGACAGGGGGGTTAGATACGCAGTATTTT. Protein product: CSVVRTGGLDTQYF.

Regarding this clonotype: This may be a read error, as it is one base from a much larger clone. The CDR3 region has the DNA TGCGCCAGCAGCTTGCAGACCCCGGTACAGGCCTATGGCTACACCTTC. Translation gives CASSLQTPVQAYGYTF. V gene TRBV5-1 combines with J gene TRBJ1-2; the D gene is possibly TRBD1 (5 bases). Trimming removed 1 base at V and 4 bases at J, with 17 bases between. The CDR3 is 16 residues long. Per germline, CDR1 SGHRS and CDR2 YFSETQ.